This TCR beta chain appears in the sequencing data of a study of cytomegalovirus exposure and HLA in healthy donors. The PCR was carried out with 60 Vbeta primers and 13 Jbeta primers. TCRdb's table, derived via immunoSEQ multiplex PCR, lists solely in-frame clones and lacks some. Found here are fewer than 200,000 clones, around 90% of them singletons; the top ten hold 0.85%. This CDR3 has 17 amino acids. V lost 4 bases to trimming and J lost 2 bases; unmatched junction nucleotides: 13. Germline assignment: CDR1 SGDLS and CDR2 YYNGEE. The sample taken for sequencing was PBMCs. This receptor was obtained from a woman in her 30s in good health and CMV-seronegative. The rearrangement joins TRBV9 to TRBJ2-5; 8 bases line up with TRBD2. CDR3 sequence: CASSPRLGGGLQETQYF. The CDR3 region has the DNA TGTGCCAGCAGCCCCCGATTGGGCGGGGGGCTTCAAGAGACCCAGTACTTC.